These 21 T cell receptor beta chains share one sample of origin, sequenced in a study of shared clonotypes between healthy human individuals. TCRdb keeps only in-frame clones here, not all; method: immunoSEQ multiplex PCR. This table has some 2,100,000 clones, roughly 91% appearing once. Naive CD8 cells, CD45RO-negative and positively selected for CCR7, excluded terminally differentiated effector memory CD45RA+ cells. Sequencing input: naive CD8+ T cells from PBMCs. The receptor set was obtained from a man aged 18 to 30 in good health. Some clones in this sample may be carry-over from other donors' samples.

The CDR3 nucleotides are TGTGCCAGCAGTTCTAACAGGGGGCGTTACACAGATACGCAGTATTTT. As protein: CASSSNRGRYTDTQYF. The chain joins TRBV28 to TRBJ2-3; 9 nucleotides agree with TRBD1. V was pared by 4 bases and J by 2 bases, with 7 bases of the junction left unmatched. The CDR3 has 16 amino acids. Looked up from germline, CDR1 is MDHEN and CDR2 is SYDVKM. The full variable domain, its missing parts supplied by reference TRBV28 and TRBJ2-3, is DVKVTQSSRYLVKRTGEKVFLECVQDMDHENMFWYRQDPGLGLRLIYFSYDVKMKEKGDIPEGYSVSREKKERFSLILESASTNQTSMYLCASSSNRGRYTDTQYFGPGTRLTVL.

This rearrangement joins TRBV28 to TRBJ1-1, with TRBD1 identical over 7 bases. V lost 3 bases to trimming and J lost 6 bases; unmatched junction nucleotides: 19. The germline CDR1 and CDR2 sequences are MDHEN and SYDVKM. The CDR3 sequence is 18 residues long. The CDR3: CASSLSPPQGGAGSEAFF. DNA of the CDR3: TGTGCCAGCAGTTTGTCCCCCCCCCAGGGGGGGGCTGGCTCTGAAGCTTTCTTT.

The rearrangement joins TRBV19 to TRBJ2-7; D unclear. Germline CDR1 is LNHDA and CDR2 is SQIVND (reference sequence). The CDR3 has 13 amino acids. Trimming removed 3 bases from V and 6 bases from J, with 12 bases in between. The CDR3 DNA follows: TGTGCCAGTAGTATTGCAGGAGAGCTCGAGCAGTACTTC. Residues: CASSIAGELEQYF.

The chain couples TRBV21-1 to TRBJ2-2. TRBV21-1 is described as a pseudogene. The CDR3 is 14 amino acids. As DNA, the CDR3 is TGTGCCAGCAGCAAAGCTAGGTTCGCCGGGGAGCTGTTTTTT. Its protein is CASSKARFAGELFF.

CDR3: CASSEARGQGGGAFF. CDR3 nucleotides: TGTGCCAGCAGCGAGGCCCGCGGGCAGGGGGGTGGTGCTTTCTTT. The rearrangement links TRBV9 to TRBJ1-1; 7 bases agree with TRBD1. CDR1 and CDR2 from the germline V gene are SGDLS and YYNGEE. This CDR3 comprises 15 residues. J was trimmed by 11 bases and V by 3 bases; bases with no gene match: 16. The full variable domain, with the rest looked up from reference TRBV9 and TRBJ1-1, is DSGVTQTPKHLITATGQRVTLRCSPRSGDLSVYWYQQSLDQGLQFLIQYYNGEERAKGNILERFSAQQFPDLHSELNLSSLELGDSALYFCASSEARGQGGGAFFGQGTRLTVV.

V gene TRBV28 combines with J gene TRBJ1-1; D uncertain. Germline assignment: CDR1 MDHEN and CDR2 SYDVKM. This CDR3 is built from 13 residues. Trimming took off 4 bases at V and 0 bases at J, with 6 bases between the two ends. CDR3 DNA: TGTGCCAGCAGTTATACACTGAACACTGAAGCTTTCTTT. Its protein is CASSYTLNTEAFF.

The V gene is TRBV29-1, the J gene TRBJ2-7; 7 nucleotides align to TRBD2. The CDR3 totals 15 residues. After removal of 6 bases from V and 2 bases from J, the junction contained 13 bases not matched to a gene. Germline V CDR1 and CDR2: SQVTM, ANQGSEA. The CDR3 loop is CSVIPRDYHPYEQYF. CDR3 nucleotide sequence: TGCAGCGTCATCCCCCGGGACTACCACCCCTACGAGCAGTACTTC.

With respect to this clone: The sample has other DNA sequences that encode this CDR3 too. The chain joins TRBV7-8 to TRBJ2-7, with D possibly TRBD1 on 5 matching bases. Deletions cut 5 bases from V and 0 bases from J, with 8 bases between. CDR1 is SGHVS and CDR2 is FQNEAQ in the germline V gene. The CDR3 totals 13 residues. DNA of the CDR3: TGTGCCAGCAGCCTTGACAGCTCCTACGAGCAGTACTTC. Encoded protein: CASSLDSSYEQYF.

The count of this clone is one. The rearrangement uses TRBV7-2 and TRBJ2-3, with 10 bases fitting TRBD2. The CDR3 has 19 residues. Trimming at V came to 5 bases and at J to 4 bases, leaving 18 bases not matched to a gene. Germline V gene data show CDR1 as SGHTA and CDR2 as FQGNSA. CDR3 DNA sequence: TGTGCCAGCAGCCCTCTGGTTCGTCTAGCGGGAGAGGCGGCAGATACGCAGTATTTT. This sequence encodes CASSPLVRLAGEAADTQYF.

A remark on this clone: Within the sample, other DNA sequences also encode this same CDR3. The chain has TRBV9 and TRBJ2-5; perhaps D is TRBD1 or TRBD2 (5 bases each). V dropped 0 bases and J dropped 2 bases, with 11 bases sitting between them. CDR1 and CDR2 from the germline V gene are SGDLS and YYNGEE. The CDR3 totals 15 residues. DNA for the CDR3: TGTGCCAGCAGCGTAGTCGGGGCGGTTCAAGAGACCCAGTACTTC. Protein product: CASSVVGAVQETQYF.

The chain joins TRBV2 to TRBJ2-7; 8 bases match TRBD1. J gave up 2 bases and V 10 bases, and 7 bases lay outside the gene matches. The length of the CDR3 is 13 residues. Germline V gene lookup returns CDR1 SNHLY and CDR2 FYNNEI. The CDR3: CATRGTGAYEQYF. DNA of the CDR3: TGTGCCACCCGTGGGACAGGAGCCTACGAGCAGTACTTC.

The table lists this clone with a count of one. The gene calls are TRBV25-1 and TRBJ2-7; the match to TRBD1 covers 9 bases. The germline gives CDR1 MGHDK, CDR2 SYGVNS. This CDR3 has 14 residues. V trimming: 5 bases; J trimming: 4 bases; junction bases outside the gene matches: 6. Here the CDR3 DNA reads TGTGCCAGCAGTCCGCCGGGACAGGGTTACGAGCAGTACTTC. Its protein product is CASSPPGQGYEQYF.

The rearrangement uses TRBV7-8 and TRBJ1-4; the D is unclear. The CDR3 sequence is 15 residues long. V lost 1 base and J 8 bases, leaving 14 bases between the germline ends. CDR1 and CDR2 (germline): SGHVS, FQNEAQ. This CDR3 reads CASSLEYGYGEKLFF. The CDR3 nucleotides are TGTGCCAGCAGCTTAGAGTACGGTTACGGGGAAAAACTGTTTTTT.

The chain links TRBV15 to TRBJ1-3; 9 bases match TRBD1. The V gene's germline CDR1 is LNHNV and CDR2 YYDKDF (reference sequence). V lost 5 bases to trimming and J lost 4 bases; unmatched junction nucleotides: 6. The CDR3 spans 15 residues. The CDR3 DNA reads TGTGCCACCAGCCCATCGGGACAGGGAGGAAACACCATATATTTT. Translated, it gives CATSPSGQGGNTIYF.

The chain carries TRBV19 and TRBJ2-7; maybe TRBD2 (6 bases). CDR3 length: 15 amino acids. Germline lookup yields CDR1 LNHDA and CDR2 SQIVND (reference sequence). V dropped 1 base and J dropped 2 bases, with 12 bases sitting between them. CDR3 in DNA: TGTGCCAGTAGTATAGGACCTAGCGCAACCTACGAGCAGTACTTC. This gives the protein CASSIGPSATYEQYF.

The CDR3 DNA reads TGTGCCAGCAGCTTAACTAGCGGTGAAGAGACCCAGTACTTC. This codes for CASSLTSGEETQYF. This chain uses TRBV11-2 with TRBJ2-5, with TRBD2 matching over 8 bases. V was clipped by 2 bases and J by 3 bases; unmatched bases: 2. Germline V gives CDR1 SGHAT, CDR2 FQNNGV. The CDR3 spans 14 residues.

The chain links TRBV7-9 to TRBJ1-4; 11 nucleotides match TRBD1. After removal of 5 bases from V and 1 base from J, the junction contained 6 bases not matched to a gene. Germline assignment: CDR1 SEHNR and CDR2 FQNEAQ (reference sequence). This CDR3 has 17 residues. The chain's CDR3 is CASSPGQGGETNEKLFF. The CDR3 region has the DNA TGTGCCAGCAGCCCGGGACAGGGGGGAGAAACTAATGAAAAACTGTTTTTT.

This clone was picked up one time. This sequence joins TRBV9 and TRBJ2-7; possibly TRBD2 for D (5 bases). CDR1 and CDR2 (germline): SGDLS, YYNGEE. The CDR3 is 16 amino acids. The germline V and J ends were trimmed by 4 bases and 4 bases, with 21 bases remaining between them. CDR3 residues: CASSSVGSASRYEQYF. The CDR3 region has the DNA TGTGCCAGCAGCTCCGTCGGTAGCGCTAGTCGTTACGAGCAGTACTTC.

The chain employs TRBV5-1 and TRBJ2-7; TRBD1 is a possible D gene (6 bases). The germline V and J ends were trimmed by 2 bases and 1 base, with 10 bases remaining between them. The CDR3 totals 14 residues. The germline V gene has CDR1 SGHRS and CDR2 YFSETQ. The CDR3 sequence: CASSFGTNSYEQYF. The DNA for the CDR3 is TGCGCCAGCAGCTTCGGGACAAATTCCTACGAGCAGTACTTC.

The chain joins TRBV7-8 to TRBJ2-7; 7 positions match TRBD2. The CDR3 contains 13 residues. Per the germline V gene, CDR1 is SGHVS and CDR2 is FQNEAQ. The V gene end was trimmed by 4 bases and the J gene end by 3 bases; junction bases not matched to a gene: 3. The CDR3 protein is CASSYTSVYEQYF. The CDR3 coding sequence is TGTGCCAGCAGCTATACTAGCGTCTACGAGCAGTACTTC.

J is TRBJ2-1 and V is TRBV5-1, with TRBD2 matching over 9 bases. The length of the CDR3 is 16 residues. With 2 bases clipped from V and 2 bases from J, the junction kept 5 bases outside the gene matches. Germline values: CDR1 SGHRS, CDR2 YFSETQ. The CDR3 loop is CASSFGLAGPYNEQFF. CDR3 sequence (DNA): TGCGCCAGCAGCTTTGGGCTAGCGGGACCCTACAATGAGCAGTTCTTC.